The 26 T cell receptor beta chains below all came from one sample that was sequenced in a study of PD-1 blockade in classical Hodgkin lymphoma. Only in-frame clones appear in the TCRdb table, and some are missing; sequencing was by immunoSEQ multiplex PCR. Here the sample spans 21,000 or so clones, 70% to 80% being singletons. There was relapse after autologous stem cell transplantation in every patient, and there was variation in brentuximab vedotin exposure. The starting material was peripheral blood mononuclear cells (PBMCs), obtained at baseline. These receptors were taken from a human donor with classical Hodgkin lymphoma.

The J gene is TRBJ1-5, the V gene TRBV5-1, with D unresolved. With 0 bases removed from V and 6 bases from J, the gap between germline ends came to 7 bases. The CDR3 extends over 13 amino acids. Germline V gene sequence: CDR1 SGHRS, CDR2 YFSETQ. CDR3 in amino acids: CASSLVSGQPQHF. The CDR3 coding sequence is TGCGCCAGCAGCTTGGTCTCCGGTCAGCCCCAGCATTTT.

The rearrangement links TRBV14 to TRBJ1-3; D unresolved. The germline CDR1 and CDR2 sequences are SGHDN and FVKESK. The CDR3 totals 14 residues. V shed 1 base and J shed 0 bases, with 4 bases lying between them. The CDR3 nucleotides are TGTGCCAGCAGCCAAGCGAGCTCTGGAAACACCATATATTTT. Translated, it gives CASSQASSGNTIYF.

V usage is TRBV9 and J usage is TRBJ2-1; perhaps TRBD2 as D (6 bases). Germline V gene sequence: CDR1 SGDLS, CDR2 YYNGEE. The V and J ends lost 0 bases and 1 base respectively, with 11 bases between them. There are 16 residues in the CDR3. The CDR3 sequence: CASSVGGTLSYNEQFF. The CDR3 DNA reads as TGTGCCAGCAGCGTAGGAGGGACTTTATCCTACAATGAGCAGTTCTTC.

This chain uses TRBV6-1 with TRBJ2-6, with TRBD1 identical over 7 bases. The CDR3 length is 15 residues. Trimming at V came to 4 bases and at J to 2 bases, leaving 2 bases not matched to a gene. Per the germline V gene, CDR1 is MNHNS and CDR2 is SASEGT. CDR3 sequence: CASSAQGTGANVLTF. CDR3 in DNA: TGTGCCAGCAGTGCACAGGGGACTGGGGCCAACGTCCTGACTTTC.

This clone was counted a single time. V is TRBV10-3 and J is TRBJ2-5; 8 nucleotides align to TRBD1. J gave up 4 bases and V 3 bases, and 4 bases lay outside the gene matches. From germline, CDR1 is ENHRY and CDR2 SYGVKD. The CDR3 is 14 residues long. Here the CDR3 DNA reads TGTGCCATCAGTGAACAGGGGGAGCGAGAGACCCAGTACTTC. Protein product: CAISEQGERETQYF.

The chain is built from TRBV14 and TRBJ2-7; D possibly corresponds to TRBD1 (5 bases). Trimming stripped 4 bases from V and 3 bases from J, with 16 bases between. The CDR3 runs 15 residues. Germline CDR1 is SGHDN and CDR2 is FVKESK. The CDR3: CASSLGHPRYYEQYF. Written as DNA, the CDR3 is TGTGCCAGCAGCCTTGGACATCCCAGGTACTACGAGCAGTACTTC. Based on the CDR3 plus reference TRBV14 and TRBJ2-7, the full variable domain is EAGVTQFPSHSVIEKGQTVTLRCDPISGHDNLYWYRRVMGKEIKFLLHFVKESKQDESGMPNNRFLAERTGGTYSTLKVQPAELEDSGVYFCASSLGHPRYYEQYFGPGTRLTVT.

The rearrangement links TRBV6-1 to TRBJ1-2; TRBD1 matches at 7 bases. Germline V lookup: CDR1 MNHNS, CDR2 SASEGT. Trimming removed 4 bases from V and 7 bases from J; junction bases left unmatched: 6. The length of the CDR3 is 13 residues. The CDR3 spells CASSGQGVGGYTF. The CDR3 region has the DNA TGTGCCAGCAGTGGGCAGGGGGTAGGTGGCTACACCTTC.

This clone has only a few counts. The chain carries TRBV9 and TRBJ1-4; 10 bases agree with TRBD1. The CDR3 extends over 15 amino acids. The V gene end was trimmed by 3 bases and the J gene end by 8 bases; junction bases not matched to a gene: 7. Germline V CDR1 and CDR2: SGDLS, YYNGEE. In DNA, the CDR3 is TGTGCCAGCAGCGAGGGGACAGGGGTAGGCGAAAAACTGTTTTTT. Amino acid sequence: CASSEGTGVGEKLFF.

This clone appeared once. The chain uses TRBV10-3 and TRBJ1-5; possibly TRBD1 for D (6 bases). Germline values: CDR1 ENHRY, CDR2 SYGVKD. CDR3 length: 15 amino acids. V lost 4 bases and J lost 3, with 13 bases in between. CDR3 in DNA: TGTGCCATCAGTGTCGGGGGGCTGAACAATCAGCCCCAGCATTTT. Its protein is CAISVGGLNNQPQHF.

Turning to this clone: Germline is not matched at one junction end, which may reflect a read error. V and J are TRBV5-4 and TRBJ2-7; 9 bases line up with TRBD1. Germline V lookup: CDR1 SGHNT, CDR2 YYREEE (reference sequence). CDR3 length: 11 amino acids. The chain's CDR3 is CASSPGTGWHF. CDR3 nucleotide sequence: TGTGCCAGCAGCCCCGGGACAGGGTGGCACTTC.

There are a few counts of this clone. J is TRBJ2-5 and V is TRBV5-6; 7 positions match TRBD1. Germline trimming cut 0 bases from V and 5 bases from J; bases unmatched to any gene: 1. The CDR3 has 13 amino acids. CDR1 is SGHDT and CDR2 is YYEEEE in the germline V gene. CDR3 in amino acids: CASSLARGETQYF. The DNA for the CDR3 is TGTGCCAGCAGCTTGGCCAGGGGGGAGACCCAGTACTTC.

The rearrangement joins TRBV27 to TRBJ2-1, with 10 bases aligning to TRBD2. Trimming cost V 8 bases and J 0 bases; bases outside gene matches: 1. The germline V gene has CDR1 MNHEY and CDR2 SMNVEV (reference sequence). This CDR3 is built from 14 residues. The CDR3: CASLAGASYNEQFF. CDR3 coding DNA: TGTGCCAGCCTAGCGGGGGCCTCCTACAATGAGCAGTTCTTC.

The chain recombines TRBV10-3 with TRBJ1-5; D gene uncertain. V was shortened by 0 bases and J by 0 bases, with 6 bases between the two germline ends. From germline, CDR1 is ENHRY and CDR2 SYGVKD. CDR3 length: 15 residues. Here the CDR3 DNA reads TGTGCCATCAGTGAGTCGATGAATAGCAATCAGCCCCAGCATTTT. Amino acids: CAISESMNSNQPQHF.

In nucleotides, the CDR3 is TGTGCCAGTAGTATAGCAACGGTTCCAATGGAGACCCAGTACTTC. It yields the protein CASSIATVPMETQYF. The chain uses TRBV19 and TRBJ2-5, with D uncertain. Germline V gene data show CDR1 as LNHDA and CDR2 as SQIVND (reference sequence). There are 15 residues in the CDR3. V was cut by 1 base and J by 5 bases, with 14 bases left in between.

The V and J genes are TRBV9 and TRBJ2-3; D is perhaps TRBD2 (6 bases). The CDR3 loop spans 14 amino acids. V was trimmed by 0 bases and J by 4 bases, leaving 9 bases between them. Germline assignment: CDR1 SGDLS and CDR2 YYNGEE. Here the CDR3 DNA reads TGTGCCAGCAGCGTAGGTGGAGGGGCAGATACGCAGTATTTT. This codes for CASSVGGGADTQYF.

The chain couples TRBV4-1 to TRBJ2-5, with unresolved D. Trimming removed 4 bases from V and 3 bases from J, with 9 bases in between. Looked up from germline, CDR1 is MGHRA and CDR2 is YSYEKL. The length of the CDR3 is 13 residues. CDR3 in amino acids: CASSPRGEETQYF. CDR3 DNA: TGCGCCAGCAGCCCCCGAGGTGAAGAGACCCAGTACTTC.

Remarks on this clone: Other nucleotide sequences in the sample specify the same CDR3. V usage is TRBV5-6 and J usage is TRBJ1-5, with D tentatively TRBD1 (5 bases). CDR3 length: 13 amino acids. The germline gives CDR1 SGHDT, CDR2 YYEEEE. The V end lost 2 bases, the J end lost 3 bases, and 6 bases lay between the germline ends. The CDR3 here is CASSLGANQPQHF. Written as DNA, the CDR3 is TGTGCCAGCAGCTTAGGGGCCAATCAGCCCCAGCATTTT.

By sample fraction, this clone is medium-sized. The chain is built from TRBV4-3 and TRBJ2-1, with 8 nucleotides matching TRBD2. Germline V gives CDR1 LGHNA, CDR2 YSLEER. With V trimmed by 0 bases and J by 2 bases, 0 bases remained unmatched. The CDR3 is 15 amino acids. This CDR3 reads CASSQDSGAYNEQFF. The CDR3 DNA sequence: TGCGCCAGCAGCCAAGATAGCGGGGCCTACAATGAGCAGTTCTTC.

The V and J genes are TRBV18 and TRBJ1-1; possible D gene TRBD1, 5 bases. CDR1 and CDR2 from the germline V gene are KGHSH and LQKENI. The CDR3 is 14 residues long. Trimming left V 4 bases short and J 4 bases short, with 13 bases between. As DNA, the CDR3 is TGTGCCAGCTCACAACAGGTACCGGGCACTGAAGCTTTCTTT. This encodes CASSQQVPGTEAFF.

V gene TRBV4-3 combines with J gene TRBJ2-1, with 10 bases aligning to TRBD2. V gave up 1 base and J gave up 12 bases; unmatched junction bases: 9. CDR3 length equals 15 residues. Germline-derived CDR1 and CDR2 are LGHNA and YSLEER. CDR3 bases: TGCGCCAGCAGCCAAGTAGCTAGCGGGAGTGTTATGCAGTTCTTC. Its protein product is CASSQVASGSVMQFF.

This clone was counted once. V gene TRBV19 combines with J gene TRBJ2-7, with D uncertain. The ends were cut back, 4 bases at V and 0 bases at J, with 13 bases in the middle. The CDR3 is 15 amino acids. Germline V gene lookup returns CDR1 LNHDA and CDR2 SQIVND (reference sequence). As DNA, the CDR3 is TGTGCCAGTAGTAAAGGGCCCGGGCCCTCCTACGAGCAGTACTTC. This sequence encodes CASSKGPGPSYEQYF.

This sequence joins TRBV6-1 and TRBJ1-1; tentatively, D is TRBD1 (6 bases). The length of the CDR3 is 16 residues. V was pared by 4 bases and J by 4 bases, with 19 bases between. CDR1 and CDR2 (germline): MNHNS, SASEGT. CDR3 DNA: TGTGCCAGCAGTGGACCTGGACAGCTCACGGGCACTGAAGCTTTCTTT. The encoded protein is CASSGPGQLTGTEAFF.

This chain uses TRBV6-1 with TRBJ2-7; the D gene is possibly TRBD2 (6 bases). Germline V gene sequence: CDR1 MNHNS, CDR2 SASEGT. The CDR3 length is 15 residues. The V end lost 7 bases, the J end lost 2 bases, and 18 bases lay between the germline ends. The CDR3 is CASIKAGYGAYEQYF. In nucleotides, the CDR3 is TGTGCCAGCATCAAAGCGGGCTATGGGGCCTACGAGCAGTACTTC.

This chain links TRBV5-1 with TRBJ2-2, with a tentative D call TRBD1 (6 bases). Germline V gives CDR1 SGHRS, CDR2 YFSETQ. The CDR3 loop spans 15 amino acids. Trimming pared 4 bases from V and 5 bases from J, leaving 15 bases between. The CDR3 here is CASSPTGYLTGELFF. CDR3 DNA sequence: TGCGCCAGCAGCCCTACAGGGTACCTTACCGGGGAGCTGTTTTTT.

This clone has just a few counts. V usage is TRBV14 and J usage is TRBJ1-1; 9 nucleotides line up with TRBD1. The CDR3 extends over 14 amino acids. In germline, CDR1 is SGHDN, CDR2 FVKESK. V was pared by 7 bases and J by 5 bases, with 8 bases of the junction left unmatched. CDR3: CASKGTGWLTEAFF. In nucleotides, the CDR3 is TGTGCCAGCAAGGGGACAGGGTGGCTGACTGAAGCTTTCTTT.

The rearrangement links TRBV7-9 to TRBJ1-2; a possible D gene is TRBD1 (6 bases). Germline CDR1 SEHNR, CDR2 FQNEAQ (reference sequence). This CDR3 contains 14 residues. Trimming pared 4 bases from V and 5 bases from J, leaving 14 bases between. The DNA for the CDR3 is TGTGCCAGCAGCTACGATGGAGGGGGATATGGCTACACCTTC. Its protein is CASSYDGGGYGYTF.